The rows below give T cell receptor beta chains drawn from one sample of a study of blood T cell repertoires in COVID-19. TCRdb's copy holds only in-frame clones and misses some; the assay was immunoSEQ multiplex PCR. This table holds some 150,000 clones, around 85% found once. Source material: peripheral blood. The receptors here all came from a woman aged 80 or older with acute or convalescent COVID-19. CDR3s include the opening cysteine and the closing phenylalanine or tryptophan. The D gene is left open where the match is weak. Clone size appears in some rows only: once, few, many, or a class for an expanded clone.

. TRBJ1-2 TRBV7-3 . TGTGCCAGCAGCTTAGGAGGGAACTATGGCTACACCTTC CASSLGGNYGYTF
. TRBJ2-6 TRBV25-1 . TGTGCCAGCAGTGGGGACATATCCAAGGCCAACGTCCTGACTTTC CASSGDISKANVLTF
once TRBJ2-5 TRBV6-2/TRBV6-3 TRBD2 TGTGCCAGCAGTTCCGGGACTAGCGGGGGCCGGGGAGAGACCCAGTACTTC CASSSGTSGGRGETQYF
once TRBJ1-6 TRBV27 . TGTGCCAGCAGGCCTTCCCCAACAGGGTTCGATTCACCCCTCCACTTT CASRPSPTGFDSPLHF
. TRBJ1-1 TRBV6-5 TRBD1 TGTGCCAGCAGCGAGACAGGGTACCCGCACACTGAAGCTTTCTTT CASSETGYPHTEAFF
. TRBJ1-2 TRBV19 TRBD1 TGTGCCAGTAGTATATTCGCGGGACAGGGACATGGCTACACCTTC CASSIFAGQGHGYTF
. TRBJ1-2 TRBV5-6 . TGTGCCAGCAGCTGGGCTTCAGGGTCTACTGGCTACACCTTC CASSWASGSTGYTF
. TRBJ2-6 TRBV5-1 . TGCGCCAGCAGCTTGGCCCTCTCTGGGGCCAACGTCCTGACTTTC CASSLALSGANVLTF
few TRBJ1-1 TRBV5-1 TRBD1 TGCGCCAGCAGCTTCGGAGGGGGCTTAACTGAAGCTTTCTTT CASSFGGGLTEAFF
. TRBJ2-7 TRBV5-1 TRBD1 TGCGCCAGCAGATGGACAGGTAGTTCCGAGCAGTACTTC CASRWTGSSEQYF
few TRBJ1-6 TRBV5-1 TRBD1 TGCGCCAGCAGCTTGGGGACAGGGGAAGGGCCCCTCCACTTT CASSLGTGEGPLHF
. TRBJ1-6 TRBV2 TRBD1 TGTGCCAGCGGACAGGGGGTAAAAAATTCACCCCTCCACTTT CASGQGVKNSPLHF
. TRBJ1-2 TRBV7-2 TRBD1 TGTGCCAGCAGCCCGACGGGACAGGGGATGAGCGACTATGGCTACACCTTC CASSPTGQGMSDYGYTF
. TRBJ2-3 TRBV13 . TGTGCCAGCAGCTTACTCACAGATACGCAGTATTTT CASSLLTDTQYF
. TRBJ1-5 TRBV10-3 . TGTGCCATCAGTGAGTCTGAGGGTTTGAATCAGCCCCAGCATTTT CAISESEGLNQPQHF
. TRBJ1-5 TRBV5-1 . TGCGCCAGCAGCTTGCTGAAGGGGCGAAGGAAGAATCAGCCCCAGCATTTT CASSLLKGRRKNQPQHF
. TRBJ1-5 TRBV27 . TGTGCCAGCAGTTTCGACAGCCCACAAGGACCCCAGCATTTT CASSFDSPQGPQHF
. TRBJ1-1 TRBV7-9 . TGTGCCAGCAGCTTAGGATCCAGGAACACTGAAGCTTTCTTT CASSLGSRNTEAFF